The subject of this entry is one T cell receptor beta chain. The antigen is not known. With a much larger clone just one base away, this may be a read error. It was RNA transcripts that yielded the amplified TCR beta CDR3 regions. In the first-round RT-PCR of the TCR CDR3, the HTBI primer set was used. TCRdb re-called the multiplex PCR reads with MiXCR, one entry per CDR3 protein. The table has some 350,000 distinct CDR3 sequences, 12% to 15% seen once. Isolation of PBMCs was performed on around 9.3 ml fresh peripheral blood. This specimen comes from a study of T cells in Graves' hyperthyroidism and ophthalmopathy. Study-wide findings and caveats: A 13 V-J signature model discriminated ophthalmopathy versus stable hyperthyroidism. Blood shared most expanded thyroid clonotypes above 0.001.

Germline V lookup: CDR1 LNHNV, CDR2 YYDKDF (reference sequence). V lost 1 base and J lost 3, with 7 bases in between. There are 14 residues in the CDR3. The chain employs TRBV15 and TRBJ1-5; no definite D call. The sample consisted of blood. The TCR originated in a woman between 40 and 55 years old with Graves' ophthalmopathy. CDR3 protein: CATSRGGDNQPQHF. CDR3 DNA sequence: TGTGCCACCAGCAGAGGCGGGGACAATCAGCCCCAGCATTTT.